The T cell receptor (beta chain) described here comes from a study of T cell responses to AZD1222 COVID-19 vaccine. Notes on the study in general: Following two doses of AZD1222, Spike-specific TCR breadth and depth rose. It was only after the peak T cell response that any repertoires were sampled. Clonal diversity was possibly underestimated, and the donors were mostly white British, with more females.

Using immunoSEQ multiplex PCR, the repertoire was profiled, and TCRdb retains in-frame clones only, with some absent. The profile shows over 90,000 clones, roughly 88% of them singletons. Deletions cut 0 bases from V and 4 bases from J, with 4 bases between. The CDR3 contains 13 residues. Germline CDR1 and CDR2: ENHRY and SYGVKD. For this clone: Its antigen is not identified.

The source of this sequence is an adult who received the AZD1222 COVID-19 vaccine. V usage is TRBV10-3 and J usage is TRBJ1-5, with unresolved D. This specimen consisted of peripheral blood, obtained 28 days after the second AZD1222 dose. Here the CDR3 DNA reads TGTGCCATCAGTGAGTCAGAGAATCAGCCCCAGCATTTT. This codes for CAISESENQPQHF.